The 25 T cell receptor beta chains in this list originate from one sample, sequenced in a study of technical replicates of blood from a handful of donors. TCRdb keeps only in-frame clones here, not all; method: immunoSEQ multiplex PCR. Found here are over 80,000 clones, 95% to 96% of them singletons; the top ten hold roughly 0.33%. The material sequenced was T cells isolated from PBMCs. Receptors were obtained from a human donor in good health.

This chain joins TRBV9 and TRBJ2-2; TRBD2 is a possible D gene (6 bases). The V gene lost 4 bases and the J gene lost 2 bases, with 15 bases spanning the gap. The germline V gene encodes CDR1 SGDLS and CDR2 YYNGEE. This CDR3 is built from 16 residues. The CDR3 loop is CASSSHRDSNTGELFF. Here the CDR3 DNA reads TGTGCCAGCAGCTCCCACCGGGACTCCAACACCGGGGAGCTGTTTTTT.

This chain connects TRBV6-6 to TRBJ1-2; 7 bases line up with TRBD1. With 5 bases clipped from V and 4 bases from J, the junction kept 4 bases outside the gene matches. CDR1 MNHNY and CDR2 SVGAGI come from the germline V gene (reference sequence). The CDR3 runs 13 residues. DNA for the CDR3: TGTGCCAGCAGTACGAACAGGGGCTATGGCTACACCTTC. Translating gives CASSTNRGYGYTF.

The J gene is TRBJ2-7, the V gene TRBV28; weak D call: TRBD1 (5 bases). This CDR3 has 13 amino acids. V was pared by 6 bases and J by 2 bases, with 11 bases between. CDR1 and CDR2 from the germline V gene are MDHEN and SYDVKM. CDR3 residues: CASRTEPTYEQYF. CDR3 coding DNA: TGTGCCAGCAGGACAGAACCAACCTACGAGCAGTACTTC. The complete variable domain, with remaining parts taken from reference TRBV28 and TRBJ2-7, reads DVKVTQSSRYLVKRTGEKVFLECVQDMDHENMFWYRQDPGLGLRLIYFSYDVKMKEKGDIPEGYSVSREKKERFSLILESASTNQTSMYLCASRTEPTYEQYFGPGTRLTVT.

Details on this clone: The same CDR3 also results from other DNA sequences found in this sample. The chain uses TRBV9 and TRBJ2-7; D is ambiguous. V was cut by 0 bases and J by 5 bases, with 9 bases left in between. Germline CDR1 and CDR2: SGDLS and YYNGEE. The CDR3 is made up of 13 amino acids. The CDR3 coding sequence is TGTGCCAGCAGCGTAGGACATAGAGACGAGCAGTACTTC. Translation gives CASSVGHRDEQYF.

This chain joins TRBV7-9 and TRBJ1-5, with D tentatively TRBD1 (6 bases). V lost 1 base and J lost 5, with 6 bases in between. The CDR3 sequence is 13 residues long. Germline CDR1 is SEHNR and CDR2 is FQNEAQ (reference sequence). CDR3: CASSLGGHQPQHF. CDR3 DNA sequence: TGTGCCAGCAGCTTAGGGGGGCATCAGCCCCAGCATTTT.

The CDR3 DNA reads TGTGCCAGTAGTACCTCCCGACAGCTCTTCTCTGGAAACACCATATATTTT. It yields the protein CASSTSRQLFSGNTIYF. This rearrangement joins TRBV19 to TRBJ1-3; TRBD1 might be the D (5 bases). The V end was cut by 4 bases, the J end by 0 bases, with 16 bases between. The CDR3 length is 17 residues. Germline CDR1 and CDR2: LNHDA and SQIVND (reference sequence).

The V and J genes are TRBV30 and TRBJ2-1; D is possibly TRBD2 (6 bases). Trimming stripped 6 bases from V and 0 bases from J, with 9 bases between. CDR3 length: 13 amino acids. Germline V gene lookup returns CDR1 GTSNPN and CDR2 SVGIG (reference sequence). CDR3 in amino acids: CACPRGSYNEQFF. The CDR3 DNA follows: TGTGCCTGCCCGCGGGGCTCCTACAATGAGCAGTTCTTC.

The CDR3 region is CAISESRGRMLYEQYF. As DNA, the CDR3 is TGTGCCATCAGTGAGTCGAGAGGGAGGATGTTGTACGAGCAGTACTTC. The chain recombines TRBV10-3 with TRBJ2-7; possibly TRBD2 for D (6 bases). V lost 0 bases and J 4 bases, leaving 16 bases between the germline ends. Germline V gene lookup returns CDR1 ENHRY and CDR2 SYGVKD. The CDR3 covers 16 residues.

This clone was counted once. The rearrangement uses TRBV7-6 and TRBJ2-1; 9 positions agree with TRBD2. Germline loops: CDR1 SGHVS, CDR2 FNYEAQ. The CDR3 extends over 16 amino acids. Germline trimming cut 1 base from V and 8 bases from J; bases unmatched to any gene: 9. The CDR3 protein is CASSLGGGRALDEQFF. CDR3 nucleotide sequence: TGTGCCAGCAGCTTAGGCGGCGGGAGGGCCCTAGATGAGCAGTTCTTC.

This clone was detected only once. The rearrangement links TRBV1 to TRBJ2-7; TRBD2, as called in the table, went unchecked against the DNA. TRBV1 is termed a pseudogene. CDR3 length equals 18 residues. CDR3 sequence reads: CTSSQEKAGMGNYYEQYF. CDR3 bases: TGCACCAGCAGCCAAGAAAAAGCGGGGATGGGGAACTATTACGAGCAGTACTTC.

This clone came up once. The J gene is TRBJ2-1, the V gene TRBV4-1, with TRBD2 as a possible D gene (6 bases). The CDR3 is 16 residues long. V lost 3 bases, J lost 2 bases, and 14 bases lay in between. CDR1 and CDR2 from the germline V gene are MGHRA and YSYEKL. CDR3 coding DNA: TGCGCCAGCAGCCATGGCCGCGGAGGGGCCTACAATGAGCAGTTCTTC. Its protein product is CASSHGRGGAYNEQFF.

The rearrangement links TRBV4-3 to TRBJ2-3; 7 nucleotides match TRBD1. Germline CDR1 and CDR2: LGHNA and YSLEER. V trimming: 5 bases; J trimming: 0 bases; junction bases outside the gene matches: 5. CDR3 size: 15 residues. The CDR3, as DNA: TGCGCCAGCAGCAACTACAGGGGAAGCACAGATACGCAGTATTTT. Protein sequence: CASSNYRGSTDTQYF.

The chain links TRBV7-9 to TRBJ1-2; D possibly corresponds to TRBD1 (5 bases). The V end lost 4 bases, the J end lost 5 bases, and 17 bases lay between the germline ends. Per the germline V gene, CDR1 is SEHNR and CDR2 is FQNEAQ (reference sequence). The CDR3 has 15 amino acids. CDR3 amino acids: CASSSNLRGTYGYTF. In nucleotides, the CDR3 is TGTGCCAGCAGCTCCAACTTGCGGGGGACTTATGGCTACACCTTC.

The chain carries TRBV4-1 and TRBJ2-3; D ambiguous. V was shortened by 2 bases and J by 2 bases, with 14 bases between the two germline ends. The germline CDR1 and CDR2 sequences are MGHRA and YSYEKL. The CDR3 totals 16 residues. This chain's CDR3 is CASSQIVIAPTDTQYF. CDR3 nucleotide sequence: TGCGCCAGCAGCCAAATCGTAATAGCCCCCACAGATACGCAGTATTTT.

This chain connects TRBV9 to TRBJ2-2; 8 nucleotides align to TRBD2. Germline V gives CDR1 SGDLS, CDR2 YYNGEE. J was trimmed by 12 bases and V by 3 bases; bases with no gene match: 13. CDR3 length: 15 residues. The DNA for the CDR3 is TGTGCCAGCAGCGAGGGGGAGCGGGAGTACGGCCAGCTGTTTTTT. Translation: CASSEGEREYGQLFF.

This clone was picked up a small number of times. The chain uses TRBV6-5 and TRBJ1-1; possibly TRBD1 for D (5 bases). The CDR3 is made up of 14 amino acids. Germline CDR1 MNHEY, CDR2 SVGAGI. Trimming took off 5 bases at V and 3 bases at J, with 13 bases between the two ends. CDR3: CASSLRLGDTEAFF. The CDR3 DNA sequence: TGTGCCAGCAGTCTTAGACTAGGGGACACTGAAGCTTTCTTT.

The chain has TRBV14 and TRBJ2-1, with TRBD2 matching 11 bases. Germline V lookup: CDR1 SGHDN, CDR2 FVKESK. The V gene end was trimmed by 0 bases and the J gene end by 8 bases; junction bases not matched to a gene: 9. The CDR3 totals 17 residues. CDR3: CASSQDPGLAVLHEQFF. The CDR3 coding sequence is TGTGCCAGCAGCCAAGATCCGGGACTAGCGGTGTTGCATGAGCAGTTCTTC.

The CDR3 DNA is TGTGCCAGCAGACGACTAGCGGGAGAACCCCACACCGGGGAGCTGTTTTTT. Its translation: CASRRLAGEPHTGELFF. The chain couples TRBV11-3 to TRBJ2-2; 12 bases align to TRBD2. Germline CDR1 is SGHNT and CDR2 is YENEEA. The CDR3 consists of 17 residues. The ends lost 6 bases at V and 3 bases at J; junction bases unmatched: 8.

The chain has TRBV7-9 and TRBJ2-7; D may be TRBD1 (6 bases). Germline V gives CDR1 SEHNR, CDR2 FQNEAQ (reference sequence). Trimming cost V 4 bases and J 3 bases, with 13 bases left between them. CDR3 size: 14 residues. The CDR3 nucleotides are TGTGCCAGCAGCTCCGGGACATTCCGCTACGAGCAGTACTTC. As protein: CASSSGTFRYEQYF.

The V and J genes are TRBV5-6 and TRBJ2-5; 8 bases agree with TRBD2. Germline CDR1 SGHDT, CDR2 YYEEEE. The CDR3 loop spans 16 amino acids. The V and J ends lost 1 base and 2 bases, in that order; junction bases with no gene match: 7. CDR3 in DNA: TGTGCCAGCAGCTTGAAGTCTAGCGGGTTACAAGAGACCCAGTACTTC. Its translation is CASSLKSSGLQETQYF.

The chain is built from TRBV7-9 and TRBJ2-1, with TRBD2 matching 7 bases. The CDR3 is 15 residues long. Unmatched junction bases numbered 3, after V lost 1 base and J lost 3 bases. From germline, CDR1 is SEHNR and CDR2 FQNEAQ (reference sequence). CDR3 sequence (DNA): TGTGCCAGCAGCTTAGGGCGGGAGTACTACAATGAGCAGTTCTTC. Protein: CASSLGREYYNEQFF. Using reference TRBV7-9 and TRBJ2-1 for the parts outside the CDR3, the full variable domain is DTGVSQNPRHKITKRGQNVTFRCDPISEHNRLYWYRQTLGQGPEFLTYFQNEAQLEKSRLLSDRFSAERPKGSFSTLEIQRTEQGDSAMYLCASSLGREYYNEQFFGPGTRLTVL.

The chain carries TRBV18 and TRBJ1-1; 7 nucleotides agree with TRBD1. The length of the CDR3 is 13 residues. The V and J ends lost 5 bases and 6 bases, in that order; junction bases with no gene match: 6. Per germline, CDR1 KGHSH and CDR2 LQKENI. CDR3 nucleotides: TGTGCCAGCTCAGTAGACAGGGAGGCTGAAGCTTTCTTT. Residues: CASSVDREAEAFF.

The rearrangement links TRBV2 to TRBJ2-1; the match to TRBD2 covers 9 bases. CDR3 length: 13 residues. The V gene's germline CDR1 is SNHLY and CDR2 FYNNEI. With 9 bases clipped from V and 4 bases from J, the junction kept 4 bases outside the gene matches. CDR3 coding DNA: TGTGCCAGTGCGGGAGGGGGGTACAATGAGCAGTTCTTC. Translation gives CASAGGGYNEQFF. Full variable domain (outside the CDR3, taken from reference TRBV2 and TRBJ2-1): EPEVTQTPSHQVTQMGQEVILRCVPISNHLYFYWYRQILGQKVEFLVSFYNNEISEKSEIFDDQFSVERPDGSNFTLKIRSTKLEDSAMYFCASAGGGYNEQFFGPGTRLTVL.

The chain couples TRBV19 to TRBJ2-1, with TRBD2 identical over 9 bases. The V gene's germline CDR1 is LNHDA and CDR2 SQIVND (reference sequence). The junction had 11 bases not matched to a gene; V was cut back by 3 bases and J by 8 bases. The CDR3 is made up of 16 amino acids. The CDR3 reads CASSIGGGRGSDEQFF. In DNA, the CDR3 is TGTGCCAGTAGTATTGGTGGCGGGAGGGGGAGCGATGAGCAGTTCTTC.

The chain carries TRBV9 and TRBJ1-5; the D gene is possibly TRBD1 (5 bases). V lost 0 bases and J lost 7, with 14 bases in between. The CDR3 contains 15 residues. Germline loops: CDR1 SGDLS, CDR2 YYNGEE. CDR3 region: CASSVASGPQQPQHF. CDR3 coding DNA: TGTGCCAGCAGCGTAGCTTCAGGGCCCCAACAGCCCCAGCATTTT.